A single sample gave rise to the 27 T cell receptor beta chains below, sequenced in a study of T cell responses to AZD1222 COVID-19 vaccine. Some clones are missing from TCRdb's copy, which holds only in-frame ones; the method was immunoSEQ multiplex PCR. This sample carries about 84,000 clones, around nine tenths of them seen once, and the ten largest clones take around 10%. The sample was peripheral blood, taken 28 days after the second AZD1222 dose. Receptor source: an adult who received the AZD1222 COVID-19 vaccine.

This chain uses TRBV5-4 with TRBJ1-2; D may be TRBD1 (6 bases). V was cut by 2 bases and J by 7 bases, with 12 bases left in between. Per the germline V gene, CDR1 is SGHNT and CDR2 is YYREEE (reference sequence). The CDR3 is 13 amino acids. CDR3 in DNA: TGTGCCAGCAGCTTAGGGGGGGCGGTTGGCTACACCTTC. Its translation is CASSLGGAVGYTF.

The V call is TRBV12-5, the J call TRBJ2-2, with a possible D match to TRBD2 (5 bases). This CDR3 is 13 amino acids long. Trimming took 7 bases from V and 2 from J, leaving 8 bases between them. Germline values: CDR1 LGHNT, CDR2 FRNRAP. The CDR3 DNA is TGTGCTAGTGCCCCGGGAAACACCGGGGAGCTGTTTTTT. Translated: CASAPGNTGELFF. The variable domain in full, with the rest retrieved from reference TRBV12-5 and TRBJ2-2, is DARVTQTPRHKVTEMGQEVTMRCQPILGHNTVFWYRQTMMQGLELLAYFRNRAPLDDSGMPKDRFSAEMPDATLATLKIQPSEPRDSAVYFCASAPGNTGELFFGEGSRLTVL.

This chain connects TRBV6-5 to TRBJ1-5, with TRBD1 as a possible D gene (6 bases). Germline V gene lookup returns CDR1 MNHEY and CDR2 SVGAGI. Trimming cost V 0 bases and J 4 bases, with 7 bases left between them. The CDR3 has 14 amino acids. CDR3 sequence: CASSYSGQNQPQHF. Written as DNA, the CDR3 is TGTGCCAGCAGTTACTCCGGACAGAATCAGCCCCAGCATTTT.

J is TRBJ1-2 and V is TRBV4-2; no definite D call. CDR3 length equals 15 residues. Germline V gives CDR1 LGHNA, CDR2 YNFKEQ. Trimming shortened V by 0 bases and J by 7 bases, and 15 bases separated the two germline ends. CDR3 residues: CASSQDQGLSGGYTF. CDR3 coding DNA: TGTGCCAGCAGCCAAGATCAAGGACTATCCGGTGGCTACACCTTC.

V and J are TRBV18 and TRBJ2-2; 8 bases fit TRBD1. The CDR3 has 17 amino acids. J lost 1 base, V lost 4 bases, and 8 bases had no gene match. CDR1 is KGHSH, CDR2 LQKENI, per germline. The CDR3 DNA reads TGTGCCAGCTCACGAACTCCGGGACAGGTGAACACCGGGGAGCTGTTTTTT. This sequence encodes CASSRTPGQVNTGELFF.

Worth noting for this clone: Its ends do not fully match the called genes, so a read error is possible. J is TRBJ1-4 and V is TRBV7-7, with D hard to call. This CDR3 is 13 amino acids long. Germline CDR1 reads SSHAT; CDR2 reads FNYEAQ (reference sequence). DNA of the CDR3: TGTGCTAGCAGCTTTGCGGAGAGGGAAAAACTGTTTTTT. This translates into CASSFAEREKLFF.

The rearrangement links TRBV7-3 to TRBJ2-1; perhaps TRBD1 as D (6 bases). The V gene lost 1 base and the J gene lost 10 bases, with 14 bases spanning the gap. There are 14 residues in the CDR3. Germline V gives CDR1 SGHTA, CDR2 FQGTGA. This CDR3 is CASSLNHLQGEQFF. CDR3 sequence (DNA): TGTGCCAGCAGCTTAAACCATCTCCAGGGGGAGCAGTTCTTC.

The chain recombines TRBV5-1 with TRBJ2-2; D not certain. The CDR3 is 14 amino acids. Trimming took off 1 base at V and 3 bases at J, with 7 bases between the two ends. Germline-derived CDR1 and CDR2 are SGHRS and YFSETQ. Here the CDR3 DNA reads TGCGCCAGCAGCTTGCAGGCAGACACCGGGGAGCTGTTTTTT. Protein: CASSLQADTGELFF.

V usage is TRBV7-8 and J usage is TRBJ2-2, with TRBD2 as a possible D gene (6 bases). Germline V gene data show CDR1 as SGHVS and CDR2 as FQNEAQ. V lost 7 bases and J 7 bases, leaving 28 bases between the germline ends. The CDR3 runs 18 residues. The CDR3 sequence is CASTATVGRSPEGGELFF. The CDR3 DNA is TGTGCCAGCACCGCCACCGTGGGTCGGTCCCCGGAGGGCGGGGAGCTGTTTTTT.

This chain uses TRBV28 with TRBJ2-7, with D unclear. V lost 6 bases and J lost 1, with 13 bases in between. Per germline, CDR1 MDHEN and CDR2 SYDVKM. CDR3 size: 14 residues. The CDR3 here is CASSPTLSSYEQYF. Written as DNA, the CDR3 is TGTGCCAGCAGCCCTACACTATCTTCCTACGAGCAGTACTTC.

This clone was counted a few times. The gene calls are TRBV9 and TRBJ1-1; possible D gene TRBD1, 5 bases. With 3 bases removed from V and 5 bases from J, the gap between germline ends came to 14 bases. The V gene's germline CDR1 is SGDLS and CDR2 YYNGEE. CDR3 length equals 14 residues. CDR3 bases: TGTGCCAGCAGCGCGGGGACTCCAGGTACTGAAGCTTTCTTT. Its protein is CASSAGTPGTEAFF.

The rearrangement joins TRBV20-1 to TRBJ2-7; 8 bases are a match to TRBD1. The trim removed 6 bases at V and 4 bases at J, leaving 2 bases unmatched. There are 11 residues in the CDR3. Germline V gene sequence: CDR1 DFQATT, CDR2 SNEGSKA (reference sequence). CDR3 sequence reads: CSADREYEQYF. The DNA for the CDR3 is TGCAGTGCGGACAGGGAGTACGAGCAGTACTTC.

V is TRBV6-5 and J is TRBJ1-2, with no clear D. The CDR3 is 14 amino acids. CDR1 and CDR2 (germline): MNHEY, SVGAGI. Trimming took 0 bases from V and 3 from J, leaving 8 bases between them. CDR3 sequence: CASSYSVGDYGYTF. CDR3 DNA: TGTGCCAGCAGTTACTCTGTCGGAGACTATGGCTACACCTTC.

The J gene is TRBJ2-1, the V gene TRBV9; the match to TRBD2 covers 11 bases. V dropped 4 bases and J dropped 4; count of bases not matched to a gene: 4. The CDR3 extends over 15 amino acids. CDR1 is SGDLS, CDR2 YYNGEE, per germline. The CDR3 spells CASSPGLAGYNEQFF. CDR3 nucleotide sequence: TGTGCCAGCAGCCCTGGACTAGCGGGTTACAATGAGCAGTTCTTC.

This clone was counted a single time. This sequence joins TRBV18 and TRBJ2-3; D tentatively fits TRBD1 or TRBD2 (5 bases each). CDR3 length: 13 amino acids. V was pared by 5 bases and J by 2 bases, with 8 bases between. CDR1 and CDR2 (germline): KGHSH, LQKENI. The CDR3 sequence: CASSGGITDTQYF. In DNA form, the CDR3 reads TGTGCCAGCTCAGGGGGTATCACAGATACGCAGTATTTT. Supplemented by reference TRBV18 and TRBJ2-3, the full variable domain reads NAGVMQNPRHLVRRRGQEARLRCSPMKGHSHVYWYRQLPEEGLKFMVYLQKENIIDESGMPKERFSAEFPKEGPSILRIQQVVRGDSAAYFCASSGGITDTQYFGPGTRLTVL.

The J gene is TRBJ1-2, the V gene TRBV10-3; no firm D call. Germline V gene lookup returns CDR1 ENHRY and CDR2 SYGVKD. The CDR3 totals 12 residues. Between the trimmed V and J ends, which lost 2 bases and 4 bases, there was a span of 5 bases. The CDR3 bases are TGTGCCATCAGTGAGGTCAGCTATGGCTACACCTTC. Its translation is CAISEVSYGYTF.

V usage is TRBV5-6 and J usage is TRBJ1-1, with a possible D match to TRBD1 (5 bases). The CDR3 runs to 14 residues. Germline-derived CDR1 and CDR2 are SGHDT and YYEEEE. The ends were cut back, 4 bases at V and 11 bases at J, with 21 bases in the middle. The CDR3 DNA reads TGTGCCAGCAGCCCCCGGGACGGCCGGAGAGGGGCTTTCTTT. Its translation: CASSPRDGRRGAFF.

CDR3 DNA sequence: TGTGCCAGCAGCCGGCCCTCTATGAACACTGAAGCTTTCTTT. Translated, it gives CASSRPSMNTEAFF. J is TRBJ1-1 and V is TRBV27; unclear D gene. The CDR3 loop spans 14 amino acids. Trimming shortened V by 6 bases and J by 0 bases, and 11 bases separated the two germline ends. Germline V gives CDR1 MNHEY, CDR2 SMNVEV (reference sequence).

The CDR3, as DNA: TGTGCCGCGGGGCCACGGGGGGGAAACAATGAGCAGTTCTTC. Its translation is CAAGPRGGNNEQFF. This sequence joins TRBV24-1 and TRBJ2-1, with TRBD2 matching 8 bases. Germline CDR1 and CDR2: KGHDR and SFDVKD. The CDR3 has 14 residues. Losses at the gene ends were 12 bases for V and 5 bases for J; bases not matched to a gene: 11.

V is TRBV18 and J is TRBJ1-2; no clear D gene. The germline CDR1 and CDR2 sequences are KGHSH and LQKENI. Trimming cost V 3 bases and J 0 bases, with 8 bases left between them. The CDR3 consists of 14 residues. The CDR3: CASSPGAANYGYTF. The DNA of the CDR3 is TGTGCCAGCTCACCGGGCGCGGCTAACTATGGCTACACCTTC. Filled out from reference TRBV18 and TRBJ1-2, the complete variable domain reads NAGVMQNPRHLVRRRGQEARLRCSPMKGHSHVYWYRQLPEEGLKFMVYLQKENIIDESGMPKERFSAEFPKEGPSILRIQQVVRGDSAAYFCASSPGAANYGYTFGSGTRLTVV.

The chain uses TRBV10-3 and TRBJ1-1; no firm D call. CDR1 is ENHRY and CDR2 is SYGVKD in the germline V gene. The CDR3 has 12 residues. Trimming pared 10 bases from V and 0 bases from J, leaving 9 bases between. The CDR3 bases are TGTGCCACCGGACCTATGAACACTGAAGCTTTCTTT. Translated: CATGPMNTEAFF.

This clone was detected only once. DNA for the CDR3: TGTGCCAGCAGCCAAGGAGGGACTGAAGCTTTCTTT. Translation: CASSQGGTEAFF. The chain combines TRBV3-1 (or the pseudogene TRBV3-2) with TRBJ1-1; D is ambiguous. The CDR3 contains 12 residues. The V end was cut by 1 base, the J end by 5 bases, with 5 bases between. Looked up from germline, CDR1 is LGHDT and CDR2 is YNNKEL (reference sequence).

This CDR3 is CATSDCPRGRAEANYGYTF. The CDR3 DNA reads as TGTGCCACCAGTGATTGCCCCCGCGGCAGGGCCGAAGCTAACTATGGCTACACCTTC. The chain is built from TRBV24-1 and TRBJ1-2; a weak D match, TRBD1 (5 bases). The ends were cut back, 2 bases at V and 0 bases at J, with 21 bases in the middle. Per the germline V gene, CDR1 is KGHDR and CDR2 is SFDVKD. CDR3 length equals 19 residues.

CDR3 residues: CASSLGELPGELFF. The DNA for the CDR3 is TGTGCCAGCAGCTTGGGAGAACTCCCCGGGGAGCTGTTTTTT. This chain joins TRBV7-2 and TRBJ2-2, with D tentatively TRBD2 (5 bases). The CDR3 totals 14 residues. The germline V and J ends were trimmed by 3 bases and 6 bases, with 11 bases remaining between them. Per the germline V gene, CDR1 is SGHTA and CDR2 is FQGNSA. Full variable domain (outside the CDR3, taken from reference TRBV7-2 and TRBJ2-2): GAGVSQSPSNKVTEKGKDVELRCDPISGHTALYWYRQSLGQGLEFLIYFQGNSAPDKSGLPSDRFSAERTGGSVSTLTIQRTQQEDSAVYLCASSLGELPGELFFGEGSRLTVL.

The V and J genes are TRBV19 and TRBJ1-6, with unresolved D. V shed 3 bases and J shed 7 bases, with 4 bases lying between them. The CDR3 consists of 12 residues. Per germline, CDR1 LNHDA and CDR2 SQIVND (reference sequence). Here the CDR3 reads CASSMANSPLHF. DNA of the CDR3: TGTGCCAGTAGTATGGCAAATTCACCCCTCCACTTT.

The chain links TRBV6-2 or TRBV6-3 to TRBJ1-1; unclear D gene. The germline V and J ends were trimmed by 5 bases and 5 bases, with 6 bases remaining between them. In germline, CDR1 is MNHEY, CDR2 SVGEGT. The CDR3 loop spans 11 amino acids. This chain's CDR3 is CASSHGTEAFF. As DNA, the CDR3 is TGTGCCAGCAGTCACGGGACTGAAGCTTTCTTT.

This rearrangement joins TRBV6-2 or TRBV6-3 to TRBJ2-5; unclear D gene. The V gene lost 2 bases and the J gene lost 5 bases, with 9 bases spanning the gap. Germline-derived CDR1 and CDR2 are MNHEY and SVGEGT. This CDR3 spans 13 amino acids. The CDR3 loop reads CASSYGSVETQYF. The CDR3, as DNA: TGTGCCAGCAGTTACGGTAGTGTGGAGACCCAGTACTTC.